Listed here are 32 T cell receptor beta chains from one sample, sequenced in a study of T-cell reconstitution after alpha-beta-depleted transplantation in children. Unique molecular identifiers were incorporated during preparation of the TCRbeta library. TCRdb reprocessed the PCR reads via MiXCR and lists one record per CDR3 protein. The sample includes almost 250,000 distinct CDR3 sequences, under 30% of them seen just once. This specimen was PBMCs, taken before TCRalphabeta/CD19-depleted stem cell transplant. The receptors were gathered from a girl aged 2 to 9 with Fanconi anemia, due to receive a stem cell transplant.

The chain combines TRBV28 with TRBJ2-7, with D unresolved. Germline V gene lookup returns CDR1 MDHEN and CDR2 SYDVKM. This CDR3 contains 16 residues. Trimming cost V 2 bases and J 3 bases, with 17 bases left between them. As DNA, the CDR3 is TGTGCCAGCAGTTTACAGGTCGGAAGCAGCGACTACGAGCAGTACTTC. Its translation: CASSLQVGSSDYEQYF.

V usage is TRBV7-9 and J usage is TRBJ2-2, with TRBD1 matching 8 bases. The CDR3 is 16 amino acids. Germline V lookup: CDR1 SEHNR, CDR2 FQNEAQ (reference sequence). The J segment lost 6 bases and the V segment lost 5 bases, leaving 11 bases of the junction unmatched. CDR3 loop: CASSDEGQGVSGELFF. The CDR3 bases are TGTGCCAGCAGCGACGAAGGACAGGGAGTTTCCGGGGAGCTGTTTTTT. Variable domain in full (rest from reference TRBV7-9 and TRBJ2-2): DTGVSQNPRHKITKRGQNVTFRCDPISEHNRLYWYRQTLGQGPEFLTYFQNEAQLEKSRLLSDRFSAERPKGSFSTLEIQRTEQGDSAMYLCASSDEGQGVSGELFFGEGSRLTVL.

The chain is built from TRBV13 and TRBJ2-1; TRBD1 aligns across 10 bases. The CDR3 totals 15 residues. With 1 base clipped from V and 8 bases from J, the junction kept 5 bases outside the gene matches. From germline, CDR1 is PRHDT and CDR2 FYEKMQ (reference sequence). Here the CDR3 reads CASSLEGTGEDEQFF. The CDR3 coding sequence is TGTGCCAGCAGCTTAGAGGGGACAGGGGAGGATGAGCAGTTCTTC.

The chain recombines TRBV9 with TRBJ2-7, with 7 positions matching TRBD1. The J segment lost 1 base and the V segment lost 3 bases, leaving 7 bases of the junction unmatched. The CDR3 extends over 15 amino acids. Germline CDR1 and CDR2: SGDLS and YYNGEE. CDR3 sequence (DNA): TGTGCCAGCAGCGAAACAGGGGATCGTTCCTACGAGCAGTACTTC. Translation gives CASSETGDRSYEQYF.

The V gene is TRBV30, the J gene TRBJ1-2, with D unclear. Germline V CDR1 and CDR2: GTSNPN, SVGIG (reference sequence). The CDR3 spans 14 residues. V gave up 0 bases and J gave up 5 bases, with 13 bases separating them. CDR3 nucleotide sequence: TGTGCCTGGAGTGTATACACCTCATGGTATGGCTACACCTTC. It is translated as CAWSVYTSWYGYTF.

This clonotype was seen a few times. This chain connects TRBV20-1 to TRBJ2-7; TRBD1 aligns across 9 bases. Germline assignment: CDR1 DFQATT and CDR2 SNEGSKA (reference sequence). CDR3 length: 14 amino acids. The V segment lost 3 bases and the J segment 3 bases; nucleotides outside the gene matches: 6. The CDR3 DNA is TGCAGTGCTAGTTCCGGGACAGGGTACTACGAGCAGTACTTC. Its translation: CSASSGTGYYEQYF.

This clonotype was detected only a few times. This chain uses TRBV5-4 with TRBJ2-3; D is uncertain. V was pared by 2 bases and J by 4 bases, with 17 bases between. CDR3 length: 16 amino acids. Germline CDR1 reads SGHNT; CDR2 reads YYREEE (reference sequence). CDR3 sequence: CASSFEVLCLADTQYF. As DNA, the CDR3 is TGTGCCAGCAGCTTTGAGGTCCTCTGTCTCGCAGATACGCAGTATTTT.

There are many counts of this clonotype. The chain carries TRBV30 and TRBJ1-2; no firm D call. This CDR3 has 15 amino acids. Trimming cost V 0 bases and J 4 bases, with 15 bases left between them. CDR1 GTSNPN and CDR2 SVGIG come from the germline V gene (reference sequence). CDR3 sequence reads: CAWSVTSEGLYGYTF. The CDR3 DNA reads as TGTGCCTGGAGTGTAACTTCTGAGGGTCTCTATGGCTACACCTTC. Full variable domain (rest looked up from reference TRBV30 and TRBJ1-2): SQTIHQWPATLVQPVGSPLSLECTVEGTSNPNLYWYRQAAGRGLQLLFYSVGIGQISSEVPQNLSASRPQDRQFILSSKKLLLSDSGFYLCAWSVTSEGLYGYTFGSGTRLTVV.

The chain recombines TRBV9 with TRBJ2-6, with a weak D call TRBD2 (6 bases). V was pared by 0 bases and J by 0 bases, with 13 bases between. The CDR3 sequence is 18 residues long. Germline-derived CDR1 and CDR2 are SGDLS and YYNGEE. The CDR3 nucleotides read TGTGCCAGCAGCGTAGACCGTACGGGAGCCTCTGGGGCCAACGTCCTGACTTTC. Translation: CASSVDRTGASGANVLTF.

This clonotype was observed many times. The V gene is TRBV7-2, the J gene TRBJ2-7; D is undetermined. CDR3 length: 15 residues. The V and J ends lost 3 bases and 0 bases respectively, with 12 bases between them. The germline V gene encodes CDR1 SGHTA and CDR2 FQGNSA. CDR3 amino acids: CASSLLLVSSYEQYF. The CDR3, as DNA: TGTGCCAGCAGCTTGCTCCTAGTGAGCTCCTACGAGCAGTACTTC.

In this sample, this clonotype turned up a few times. One end of the junction fails to match germline, which may point to a read error. CDR3 in amino acids: CASSLGGNVGSNVLTF. CDR3 DNA: TGTGCCAGCAGCTTGGGGGGCAACGTTGGGTCCAACGTCCTGACTTTC. The chain carries TRBV7-8 and TRBJ2-6, with D perhaps matching TRBD1 or TRBD2 (6 bases each). The CDR3 is made up of 16 amino acids. Per germline, CDR1 SGHVS and CDR2 FQNEAQ.

J is TRBJ2-3 and V is TRBV28; 8 nucleotides agree with TRBD2. The V and J ends lost 5 bases and 15 bases, in that order; junction bases with no gene match: 10. The CDR3 contains 12 residues. CDR1 is MDHEN, CDR2 SYDVKM, per germline. Here the CDR3 DNA reads TGTGCCAGCAGTCCGGCCGGGACTAGGAATTATTTT. The encoded protein is CASSPAGTRNYF.

This clonotype was counted ten times or more. J is TRBJ2-5 and V is TRBV7-2; D is undetermined. The CDR3 spans 13 residues. With 3 bases removed from V and 2 bases from J, the gap between germline ends came to 7 bases. CDR1 and CDR2 (germline): SGHTA, FQGNSA. The CDR3 sequence: CASSLSLQETQYF. The CDR3, as DNA: TGTGCCAGCAGCTTGAGCCTACAAGAGACCCAGTACTTC.

This clonotype was counted many times. J is TRBJ1-1 and V is TRBV29-1; no clear D. CDR1 is SQVTM and CDR2 is ANQGSEA in the germline V gene. Trimming removed 4 bases at V and 0 bases at J, with 12 bases between. There are 14 residues in the CDR3. This chain's CDR3 is CSVGSTRVNTEAFF. The DNA of the CDR3 is TGCAGCGTTGGATCGACGCGGGTGAACACTGAAGCTTTCTTT.

This clonotype was recorded a few times. This sequence joins TRBV20-1 and TRBJ2-2; D might be TRBD1 (6 bases). The CDR3 extends over 12 amino acids. Deletions cut 6 bases from V and 8 bases from J, with 13 bases between. Germline-derived CDR1 and CDR2 are DFQATT and SNEGSKA (reference sequence). The CDR3 protein is CSAEQGRGELFF. The CDR3 region has the DNA TGCAGTGCCGAACAGGGTCGGGGGGAGCTGTTTTTT.

Many counts were recorded for this clonotype. This chain connects TRBV29-1 to TRBJ2-7, with D perhaps TRBD2 (5 bases). Germline V gene lookup returns CDR1 SQVTM and CDR2 ANQGSEA. The V end was cut by 7 bases, the J end by 3 bases, with 7 bases between. This CDR3 has 10 amino acids. In DNA form, the CDR3 reads TGCAGCGCCGGGGACTACGAGCAGTACTTC. Translation: CSAGDYEQYF.

The CDR3 reads CATRGLANTGELFF. CDR3 nucleotides: TGTGCCACTCGCGGACTAGCGAACACCGGGGAGCTGTTTTTT. The V gene is TRBV6-1, the J gene TRBJ2-2; 7 bases match TRBD2. The V segment lost 10 bases and the J segment 0 bases; nucleotides outside the gene matches: 5. The CDR3 contains 14 residues. Germline CDR1 is MNHNS and CDR2 is SASEGT.

A few counts support this clonotype. CDR3 nucleotide sequence: TGTGCCAGCAGTCGCCTGACCGTAGGGCCAGATACGCAGTATTTT. Its translation is CASSRLTVGPDTQYF. The chain combines TRBV2 with TRBJ2-3; D is ambiguous. Germline loops: CDR1 SNHLY, CDR2 FYNNEI. This CDR3 has 15 residues. V lost 5 bases to trimming and J lost 4 bases, with 16 bases between them.

V is TRBV15 and J is TRBJ1-4; 10 nucleotides align to TRBD1. The CDR3 has 14 amino acids. The germline V gene has CDR1 LNHNV and CDR2 YYDKDF (reference sequence). V lost 3 bases, J lost 7 bases, and 2 bases stayed unmatched. The CDR3 loop is CATSSRDRGEKLFF. The DNA of the CDR3 is TGTGCCACCAGCAGCCGGGACAGGGGTGAAAAACTGTTTTTT.

The chain recombines TRBV20-1 with TRBJ2-2; D may be TRBD2 (6 bases). The CDR3 is 15 amino acids. V gave up 5 bases and J gave up 1 base, with 14 bases separating them. Germline loops: CDR1 DFQATT, CDR2 SNEGSKA (reference sequence). The CDR3 nucleotides are TGCAGTGCTCGGACGGAGGGGTGGAACACCGGGGAGCTGTTTTTT. Protein: CSARTEGWNTGELFF.

In this sample, this clonotype turned up many times. The CDR3 spells CASSQGGGELFF. CDR3 nucleotides: TGTGCCAGCAGTCAGGGGGGCGGGGAGCTGTTTTTT. This sequence joins TRBV12-3 or TRBV12-4 and TRBJ2-2; D is possibly TRBD1 (7 bases). V lost 5 bases to trimming and J lost 7 bases, with 8 bases between them. The CDR3 extends over 12 amino acids.

This clonotype was seen many times. V usage is TRBV12-3 or TRBV12-4 and J usage is TRBJ1-1; the D gene is possibly TRBD1 (5 bases). The CDR3 runs 12 residues. V dropped 3 bases and J dropped 7 bases, with 9 bases sitting between them. The CDR3: CASSLTGREAFF. The DNA of the CDR3 is TGTGCCAGCAGTTTGACGGGACGTGAAGCTTTCTTT.

This clonotype occurred a few times. The chain recombines TRBV5-1 with TRBJ2-1; D might be TRBD2 (6 bases). Trimming took off 0 bases at V and 7 bases at J, with 8 bases between the two ends. The V gene's germline CDR1 is SGHRS and CDR2 YFSETQ. There are 13 residues in the CDR3. CDR3 protein: CASSLDGGNEQFF. CDR3 in DNA: TGCGCCAGCAGCTTGGATGGGGGGAATGAGCAGTTCTTC.

This sequence joins TRBV7-8 and TRBJ2-1; D is unclear. The V gene's germline CDR1 is SGHVS and CDR2 FQNEAQ. V was pared by 8 bases and J by 6 bases, with 11 bases between. The CDR3 length is 12 residues. CDR3 coding DNA: TGTGCCAGCCACCCTTCCCCCAATGAGCAGTTCTTC. Protein sequence: CASHPSPNEQFF.

This clonotype appeared a few times. V and J are TRBV9 and TRBJ1-3; no clear D gene. V was trimmed by 1 base and J by 4 bases, leaving 9 bases between them. This CDR3 comprises 14 residues. The germline V gene encodes CDR1 SGDLS and CDR2 YYNGEE. CDR3 in amino acids: CASSVIDVGNTIYF. CDR3 nucleotides: TGTGCCAGCAGCGTAATTGACGTAGGAAACACCATATATTTT.

The chain uses TRBV29-1 and TRBJ1-2, with 7 bases matching TRBD1. This CDR3 is built from 13 residues. V lost 6 bases to trimming and J lost 5 bases; unmatched junction nucleotides: 9. Germline V gene data show CDR1 as SQVTM and CDR2 as ANQGSEA. The CDR3 is CSVPPPGGYGYTF. As DNA, the CDR3 is TGCAGCGTGCCGCCCCCAGGGGGTTATGGCTACACCTTC.

This clonotype was counted at least ten times. The chain has TRBV6-2 or TRBV6-3 and TRBJ2-5; the match to TRBD2 covers 11 bases. From germline, CDR1 is MNHEY and CDR2 SVGEGT. V shed 5 bases and J 2 bases; nucleotides not matched to a gene: 10. CDR3 length equals 17 residues. The CDR3 DNA follows: TGTGCCAGCAGTCATGCCCTCCGACTAGCGGGGCAAGAGACCCAGTACTTC. Amino acid sequence: CASSHALRLAGQETQYF.

This rearrangement joins TRBV11-3 to TRBJ2-1, with D possibly being TRBD2 (5 bases). In germline, CDR1 is SGHNT, CDR2 YENEEA. The CDR3 loop spans 13 amino acids. Trimming removed 5 bases from V and 6 bases from J, with 11 bases in between. CDR3 nucleotides: TGTGCCAGCAGCCCGGGATCTCGCAATGAGCAGTTCTTC. Translation gives CASSPGSRNEQFF.

The chain employs TRBV5-1 and TRBJ2-1; D is undetermined. Germline lookup yields CDR1 SGHRS and CDR2 YFSETQ. The CDR3 sequence is 13 residues long. The V end was cut by 4 bases, the J end by 5 bases, with 10 bases between. CDR3 loop: CASSLQANNEQFF. CDR3 coding DNA: TGCGCCAGCAGCCTCCAAGCGAACAATGAGCAGTTCTTC. Together with reference TRBV5-1 and TRBJ2-1, the CDR3 gives the full variable domain: KAGVTQTPRYLIKTRGQQVTLSCSPISGHRSVSWYQQTPGQGLQFLFEYFSETQRNKGNFPGRFSGRQFSNSRSEMNVSTLELGDSALYLCASSLQANNEQFFGPGTRLTVL.

This chain connects TRBV25-1 to TRBJ2-7; D is unclear. CDR1 is MGHDK and CDR2 is SYGVNS in the germline V gene. The CDR3 sequence is 14 residues long. The V and J ends lost 1 base and 3 bases respectively, with 10 bases between them. CDR3 nucleotide sequence: TGTGCCAGCAGTGAATCGGGCAGTCGCTACGAGCAGTACTTC. This translates into CASSESGSRYEQYF.

This clonotype turned up a few times. The chain couples TRBV12-3 or TRBV12-4 to TRBJ2-1, with 10 bases lining up with TRBD2. Losses at the gene ends were 4 bases for V and 8 bases for J; bases not matched to a gene: 5. The CDR3 has 14 amino acids. As DNA, the CDR3 is TGTGCCAGCAGTTCTAGCGGGAGTAGAGATGAGCAGTTCTTC. Amino acids: CASSSSGSRDEQFF.

This clonotype occurred a few times. The J gene is TRBJ2-2, the V gene TRBV11-3, with 8 positions matching TRBD2. Losses at the gene ends were 8 bases for V and 1 base for J; bases not matched to a gene: 12. The CDR3 loop spans 17 amino acids. Germline loops: CDR1 SGHNT, CDR2 YENEEA. The DNA for the CDR3 is TGTGCCAGCTCACCTTTTGGCGGGAGGATGAACACCGGGGAGCTGTTTTTT. Its translation is CASSPFGGRMNTGELFF.